Described below is a single T cell receptor beta chain sequence and its context. Its antigen is not known. Profiling relied on immunoSEQ multiplex PCR, and the TCRdb table lists in-frame clones only, not all of them. Of some 150,000 clones in the sample, 90% to 95% were seen once. There are 14 residues in the CDR3. Trimming took off 5 bases at V and 1 base at J, with 11 bases between the two ends. Germline CDR1 reads MDHEN; CDR2 reads SYDVKM. These data are taken from a study of T cell responses to AZD1222 COVID-19 vaccine. Whole-study results and caveats: Clonal diversity may have been underestimated in mostly white British donors. Just a handful of people given AZD1222 tested seropositive at baseline. Spike-specific TCR depth and breadth grew after two AZD1222 doses. Sampled repertoires all dated from after the peak T cell response.

This specimen consisted of peripheral blood, obtained on day 0 of MenACWY control vaccination. The chain couples TRBV28 to TRBJ2-5; the D gene could be TRBD1 or TRBD2 (5 bases each). The sequence was collected from an adult in good health. The CDR3 reads CASSVDGGQETQYF. The CDR3 bases are TGTGCCAGCAGTGTAGATGGGGGCCAAGAGACCCAGTACTTC.